The entry below gives a single T cell receptor (beta chain) sequence along with its context. Its recognized antigen is unknown. There are no base qualities to consult, and no much larger clone falls within one base. TCR beta rearrangements were amplified from genomic DNA extracted from peripheral blood rather than from sorted cells or RNA. The cysteine opens and the phenylalanine closes a CDR3 of 14 amino acids. Kept here is only the CDR3 DNA, which spans 42 bases and is read in frame from base 1. Trimming removed 2 bases from V and 1 base from J, leaving 7 bases between the germline ends. From the germline V gene, CDR1 is SGHRS and CDR2 is YFSETQ. Rearranged TRB sequences spanning V, D and J segments were amplified in a multiplex touch-down PCR with a mixed TRB-A/B primer pool. Illumina adapters and sample indices were added to the amplicons in two consecutive PCR reactions performed with Phusion HS II polymerase. After gel purification with the NucleoSpin Gel and PCR Clean-up kit, the amplicons were checked using Qubit and an Agilent 2100 Bioanalyzer. Sequencing of the libraries was done on an Illumina MiSeq with paired-end, single-indexed 600-cycle runs. In the paper's pipeline: TRB sequences were processed with MiXCR versions 2.12 and 3.0.5. Each unique CDR3 nucleotide sequence was treated as one clone, and only productive sequences with two or more reads were kept. Shannon diversity, evenness, clonality (one minus evenness), and alpha-parameterized diversity profiles from alpha 0 to 5 were included as repertoire metrics. Generation probabilities of clones in paired pre- and post-chemotherapy samples were computed with the IGoR algorithm. TCRdb reworked the public reads: Q25 trimming with fastp, MiXCR clone assembly, productive beta chains retained. When rows share a CDR3 protein, they turn into one entry using the most common DNA and genes. The V and J calls were determined by TCRdb, not by the authors. This sample comprises 8,500 to 10,000 distinct CDR3 sequences, about two fifths of them detected only once. 9.9% of the sample goes to the ten largest clones.

These data belong to a study of T cell repertoires in aging, cancer and after chemotherapy (dated by TCRdb to the late 2010s). General notes on the study: Donors spanned six age groups from 30 or younger to 70 or older, with at least three individuals per group. Alongside under 100 healthy donors serving as a reference group, the cohort included approximately 220 cancer patients, of whom some 94 had hematological cancers and 124 had solid cancers. Healthy donor control TCR repertoires were recorded over several months to years and showed clear clonal overlap across re-sampling. The study profiled peripheral blood TCR beta repertoires from healthy donors and cancer patients to examine immunoaging and T cell reconstitution after chemotherapy. In total, the full dataset held 10 million or so TCR reads. Broader findings and caveats from the paper: According to the authors, the repertoire data do not allow conclusions to be drawn about immunological memory after chemotherapy. Median generation probability increased over the chemotherapy interval in both cancer cohorts, suggesting repertoire reconstitution through rebound thymic output. Compared with age-matched healthy donors, untreated patients with either hematological or solid cancers had significantly lower TCR diversity in the blood along with higher clonality. In healthy donors, the decline in TCR diversity with age was mainly explained by loss of richness, whereas in cancer patients loss of evenness was also found to contribute.

This TCR was recovered from a human donor in good health. The chain links TRBV5-1 with TRBJ1-3, with the D segment identity uncertain. Source material: blood. The CDR3 amino acid sequence is: CASSLEGSGNTIYF. Here is the DNA: TGCGCCAGCAGCTTAGAGGGATCTGGAAACACCATATATTTT.